This T cell receptor beta chain originates from a study of T cell responses to AZD1222 COVID-19 vaccine. The repertoire was sequenced with immunoSEQ multiplex PCR; TCRdb's copy has only in-frame clones and lacks some. The sample includes about 120,000 clones, roughly 87% of them seen just once. Trimming cost V 4 bases and J 9 bases; bases outside gene matches: 11. The CDR3 has 16 amino acids. The germline gives CDR1 MNHEY, CDR2 SMNVEV (reference sequence). Whole-study findings and limits: Spike-wide vaccine-associated CD4 TCRs dominated at 160-218 and 743-854.

About this clone: Its antigen remains unknown.

This clonotype was obtained from an adult who received the AZD1222 COVID-19 vaccine. The gene calls are TRBV27 and TRBJ2-1; 11 nucleotides agree with TRBD2. The source was peripheral blood, collected 28 days after the second AZD1222 dose. This chain's CDR3 is CASSSLAGGPSGEQFF. The CDR3, as DNA: TGTGCCAGCAGTTCCTTAGCGGGGGGGCCCTCTGGTGAGCAGTTCTTC.